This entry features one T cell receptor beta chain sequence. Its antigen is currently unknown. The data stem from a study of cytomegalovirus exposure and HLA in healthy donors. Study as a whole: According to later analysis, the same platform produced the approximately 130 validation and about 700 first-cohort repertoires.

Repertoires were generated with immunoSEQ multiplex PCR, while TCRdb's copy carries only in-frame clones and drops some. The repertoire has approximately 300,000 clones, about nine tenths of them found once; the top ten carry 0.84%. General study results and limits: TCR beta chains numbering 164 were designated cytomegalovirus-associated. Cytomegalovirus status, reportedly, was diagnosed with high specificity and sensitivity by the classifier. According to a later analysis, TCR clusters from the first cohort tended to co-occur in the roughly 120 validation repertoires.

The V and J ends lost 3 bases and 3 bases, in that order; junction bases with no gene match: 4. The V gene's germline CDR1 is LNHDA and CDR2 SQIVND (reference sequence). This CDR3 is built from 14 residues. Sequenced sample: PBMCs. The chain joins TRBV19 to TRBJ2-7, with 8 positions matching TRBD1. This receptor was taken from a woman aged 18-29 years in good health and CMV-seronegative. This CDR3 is CASSIAGGNYEQYF. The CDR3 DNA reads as TGTGCCAGTAGTATCGCAGGGGGCAACTACGAGCAGTACTTC. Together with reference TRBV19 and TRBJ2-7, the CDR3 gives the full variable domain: DGGITQSPKYLFRKEGQNVTLSCEQNLNHDAMYWYRQDPGQGLRLIYYSQIVNDFQKGDIAEGYSVSREKKESFPLTVTSAQKNPTAFYLCASSIAGGNYEQYFGPGTRLTVT.